The 5 T cell receptor beta chains below all came from one sample that was sequenced in a study of blood T cell repertoires in COVID-19. Measured with immunoSEQ multiplex PCR; TCRdb has only the in-frame clones, and not every one. This table has about 88,000 clones, roughly 85% appearing once. Sequenced sample: peripheral blood. The receptor source for this set is a human donor in a cohort sampled during active COVID-19.

V and J are TRBV29-1 and TRBJ2-4; TRBD1 matches 12 bases. Trimming cost V 0 bases and J 7 bases; bases outside gene matches: 10. Germline-derived CDR1 and CDR2 are SQVTM and ANQGSEA. The CDR3 consists of 17 residues. CDR3 nucleotides: TGCAGCGTTGAAGATCGAGGGACAGGGGGCAAGGGGAACATTCAGTACTTC. It yields the protein CSVEDRGTGGKGNIQYF.

The chain has TRBV5-6 and TRBJ2-7; 10 bases map to TRBD2. The CDR3 spans 12 residues. Germline values: CDR1 SGHDT, CDR2 YYEEEE. J was trimmed by 6 bases and V by 5 bases; bases with no gene match: 2. The CDR3: CASRLAGLEQYF. The CDR3, as DNA: TGTGCCAGCAGACTAGCGGGACTCGAGCAGTACTTC.

The chain has TRBV5-1 and TRBJ2-4; D is undetermined. The CDR3 has 15 amino acids. Germline loops: CDR1 SGHRS, CDR2 YFSETQ. Trimming pared 0 bases from V and 5 bases from J, leaving 12 bases between. CDR3 protein: CASSLDFGRQNIQYF. The CDR3 DNA is TGCGCCAGCAGCTTGGATTTCGGCAGGCAAAACATTCAGTACTTC.

V usage is TRBV29-1 and J usage is TRBJ1-6, with 8 bases lining up with TRBD1. J gave up 5 bases and V 6 bases, and 6 bases lay outside the gene matches. The CDR3 sequence is 14 residues long. CDR1 is SQVTM, CDR2 ANQGSEA, per germline. The chain's CDR3 is CSVRQGRDNSPLHF. CDR3 DNA sequence: TGCAGCGTCCGACAGGGGAGAGATAATTCACCCCTCCACTTT.

This rearrangement joins TRBV5-1 to TRBJ2-1; D is possibly TRBD1 (5 bases). V lost 0 bases to trimming and J lost 0 bases, with 10 bases between them. The CDR3 has 16 residues. Germline V lookup: CDR1 SGHRS, CDR2 YFSETQ. The CDR3 here is CASSLEGAGSYNEQFF. The CDR3 nucleotides read TGCGCCAGCAGCTTGGAAGGGGCCGGCTCCTACAATGAGCAGTTCTTC.